The 29 T cell receptor beta chains below all came from one sample that was sequenced in a study of T-cell memory formation after mild COVID-19. TCRdb reanalysed the 5' RACE reads using MiXCR and keeps one entry per CDR3 protein. The sample includes about 190,000 distinct CDR3 sequences, 18% seen only once; the top ten take roughly 2.3%. Input material: PBMCs or a T cell subset sorted from them (not recorded which). These TCRs come from an adult woman who had mild COVID-19 (a few samples of this study predate the infection). Cell type and time point are not known.

The rearrangement uses TRBV19 and TRBJ1-1; 7 bases agree with TRBD1. Trimming removed 8 bases from V and 11 bases from J; junction bases left unmatched: 14. Germline CDR1 LNHDA, CDR2 SQIVND (reference sequence). The CDR3 covers 13 residues. CDR3 nucleotide sequence: TGTGCCAGTGGGGAAAACAGGGGCGTCGTTGCTTTCTTT. It yields the protein CASGENRGVVAFF. Full variable domain (missing parts from reference TRBV19 and TRBJ1-1): DGGITQSPKYLFRKEGQNVTLSCEQNLNHDAMYWYRQDPGQGLRLIYYSQIVNDFQKGDIAEGYSVSREKKESFPLTVTSAQKNPTAFYLCASGENRGVVAFFGQGTRLTVV.

This clonotype came up many times. This rearrangement joins TRBV7-9 to TRBJ2-7, with 11 bases fitting TRBD2. After removal of 3 bases from V and 5 bases from J, the junction contained 6 bases not matched to a gene. Germline V CDR1 and CDR2: SEHNR, FQNEAQ (reference sequence). This CDR3 comprises 15 residues. CDR3 residues: CASSFILAGGNEQYF. In DNA, the CDR3 is TGTGCCAGCAGCTTTATCCTAGCGGGAGGAAACGAGCAGTACTTC.

This clonotype was seen more than once but under ten times. CDR3 loop: CASSRAEMGLHSYEQYF. DNA of the CDR3: TGTGCCAGCAGCCGAGCAGAAATGGGACTACACTCCTACGAGCAGTACTTC. The chain employs TRBV3-1 and TRBJ2-7, with 7 bases lining up with TRBD2. The junction had 12 bases not matched to a gene; V was cut back by 4 bases and J by 0 bases. CDR3 length equals 17 residues. Germline-derived CDR1 and CDR2 are LGHDT and YNNKEL (reference sequence).

Here the CDR3 DNA reads TGTGCCAGCAGCCTTTACCCAGGAGTCTCTGGAAACACCATATATTTT. Amino acids: CASSLYPGVSGNTIYF. The V gene is TRBV7-8, the J gene TRBJ1-3, with D unclear. The CDR3 sequence is 16 residues long. Germline V CDR1 and CDR2: SGHVS, FQNEAQ. Trimming stripped 5 bases from V and 0 bases from J, with 14 bases between. Complete variable domain (other parts from reference TRBV7-8 and TRBJ1-3): GAGVSQSPRYKVAKRGQDVALRCDPISGHVSLFWYQQALGQGPEFLTYFQNEAQLDKSGLPSDRFFAERPEGSVSTLKIQRTQQEDSAVYLCASSLYPGVSGNTIYFGEGSWLTVV.

This clonotype was picked up many times. This chain uses TRBV5-5 with TRBJ2-5; the D is unclear. Germline V CDR1 and CDR2: SGHKS, YYEKEE (reference sequence). V lost 3 bases, J lost 4 bases, and 13 bases lay in between. The CDR3 runs 14 residues. CDR3 residues: CASSSAIAGETQYF. The CDR3 DNA sequence: TGTGCCAGCAGCTCCGCGATAGCCGGAGAGACCCAGTACTTC.

At least ten counts were recorded for this clonotype. The gene calls are TRBV5-1 and TRBJ2-3; D gene ambiguous. Trimming shortened V by 0 bases and J by 1 base, and 6 bases separated the two germline ends. Germline V gives CDR1 SGHRS, CDR2 YFSETQ. This CDR3 region has 14 residues. The CDR3 reads CASSLGAGTDTQYF. CDR3 nucleotides: TGCGCCAGCAGCTTGGGGGCCGGCACAGATACGCAGTATTTT.

This chain connects TRBV27 to TRBJ1-3; D unresolved. The CDR3 is 13 amino acids. V was cut by 4 bases and J by 4 bases, with 8 bases left in between. Germline V gene data show CDR1 as MNHEY and CDR2 as SMNVEV (reference sequence). The CDR3, as DNA: TGTGCCAGCAGTTGGGCTAGGGGAAACACCATATATTTT. Residues: CASSWARGNTIYF.

This clonotype has only a few counts. The rearrangement links TRBV7-9 to TRBJ1-5; the D is unclear. The CDR3 is 13 residues long. Between the trimmed V and J ends, which lost 5 bases and 3 bases, there was a span of 8 bases. CDR1 and CDR2 from the germline V gene are SEHNR and FQNEAQ (reference sequence). Here the CDR3 reads CASSLPNNQPQHF. CDR3 nucleotide sequence: TGTGCCAGCAGCCTGCCCAACAATCAGCCCCAGCATTTT.

This clonotype was recorded at least ten times. The genes are TRBV7-2 and TRBJ2-3, with 9 bases that match TRBD2. Germline V gene data show CDR1 as SGHTA and CDR2 as FQGNSA. CDR3 length: 19 residues. With 5 bases clipped from V and 3 bases from J, the junction kept 18 bases outside the gene matches. Here the CDR3 reads CASSPEGASGTLGTDTQYF. The CDR3 DNA follows: TGTGCCAGCAGCCCTGAGGGTGCTAGCGGGACCTTGGGAACAGATACGCAGTATTTT.

J is TRBJ1-5 and V is TRBV12-3 or TRBV12-4; no clear D gene. V was clipped by 6 bases and J by 5 bases, with 14 bases between them. This CDR3 has 14 residues. In DNA, the CDR3 is TGTGCCAGCAGCCCCCGTCGCGGGTATCAGCCCCAGCATTTT. Protein: CASSPRRGYQPQHF.

This clonotype was detected only a few times. The gene calls are TRBV4-1 and TRBJ1-1; D perhaps matches TRBD1 (5 bases). Per germline, CDR1 MGHRA and CDR2 YSYEKL. The CDR3 has 16 amino acids. Trimming cost V 4 bases and J 5 bases, with 20 bases left between them. CDR3: CASSLIAGTARTEAFF. The CDR3 DNA reads as TGCGCCAGCAGCCTAATTGCAGGGACCGCTAGGACTGAAGCTTTCTTT.

This clonotype has more than one count but fewer than ten. The chain recombines TRBV7-2 with TRBJ2-1; the match to TRBD2 covers 11 bases. The CDR3 is 15 amino acids. J was trimmed by 2 bases and V by 5 bases; bases with no gene match: 2. From germline, CDR1 is SGHTA and CDR2 FQGNSA. The CDR3 nucleotides are TGTGCCAGCAGCCCTAGCGGGAGGACCTACAATGAGCAGTTCTTC. This gives the protein CASSPSGRTYNEQFF.

The chain recombines TRBV5-1 with TRBJ1-3; weak D call: TRBD1 (5 bases). V was trimmed by 8 bases and J by 0 bases, leaving 9 bases between them. Germline V CDR1 and CDR2: SGHRS, YFSETQ. CDR3 length equals 13 residues. The CDR3 nucleotides are TGCGCCAGTCGAGGGGCCTCTGGAAACACCATATATTTT. Amino acids: CASRGASGNTIYF.

This clonotype showed up just a few times. The chain carries TRBV18 and TRBJ1-1; D uncertain. With 4 bases removed from V and 1 base from J, the gap between germline ends came to 7 bases. Germline CDR1 and CDR2: KGHSH and LQKENI. The CDR3 length is 13 residues. CDR3 nucleotides: TGTGCCAGCTCACTAGCAAAGAACACTGAAGCTTTCTTT. Translated, it gives CASSLAKNTEAFF.

The rearrangement links TRBV12-3 or TRBV12-4 to TRBJ2-3, with D possibly TRBD1 on 6 matching bases. This CDR3 spans 14 amino acids. The V end was cut by 6 bases, the J end by 6 bases, with 16 bases between. CDR3 protein: CASSRQGSVDTQYF. The CDR3 nucleotides are TGTGCCAGCAGCCGGCAGGGGTCAGTGGATACGCAGTATTTT.

V and J are TRBV9 and TRBJ2-3; 9 bases fit TRBD2. V shed 4 bases, J shed 6 bases, and the junction held 9 bases outside the gene matches. The CDR3 runs to 15 residues. The V gene's germline CDR1 is SGDLS and CDR2 YYNGEE. In DNA, the CDR3 is TGTGCCAGCAGCTTCCGCGGGGGGGCATCGGATACGCAGTATTTT. Encoded protein: CASSFRGGASDTQYF.

This clonotype turned up a few times. The chain links TRBV27 to TRBJ2-7; D perhaps matches TRBD2 (6 bases). Germline lookup yields CDR1 MNHEY and CDR2 SMNVEV (reference sequence). The CDR3 spans 17 residues. V lost 7 bases and J lost 2, with 24 bases in between. CDR3 sequence reads: CASTSYFTGTGAYEQYF. As DNA, the CDR3 is TGTGCCAGCACCTCGTATTTTACCGGGACGGGGGCCTACGAGCAGTACTTC.

A few counts support this clonotype. The chain links TRBV7-2 to TRBJ1-1; tentatively, D is TRBD1 (5 bases). This CDR3 has 14 amino acids. Trimming removed 1 base from V and 10 bases from J, with 16 bases in between. CDR1 and CDR2 from the germline V gene are SGHTA and FQGNSA. The CDR3 is CASSLERDVSPAFF. CDR3 in DNA: TGTGCCAGCAGCTTAGAGAGGGACGTGTCTCCAGCTTTCTTT.

The rearrangement uses TRBV10-3 and TRBJ2-3; D not resolved. This CDR3 region has 14 residues. CDR1 and CDR2 from the germline V gene are ENHRY and SYGVKD. The V end was cut by 10 bases, the J end by 5 bases, with 19 bases between. For the CDR3, the DNA is TGTGCCACCATGGCAGGTCAAGGCAGAGATACGCAGTATTTT. Translated: CATMAGQGRDTQYF.

This clonotype appeared a few times. This chain links TRBV6-1 with TRBJ1-3, with no clear D. The CDR3 is made up of 12 amino acids. The V end was cut by 5 bases, the J end by 3 bases, with 5 bases between. Per germline, CDR1 MNHNS and CDR2 SASEGT. Here the CDR3 reads CASSRFGNTIYF. CDR3 DNA sequence: TGTGCCAGCAGTCGATTTGGAAACACCATATATTTT.

In its sample, this clonotype was seen many times. The rearrangement uses TRBV5-1 and TRBJ2-2; D is unresolved. The CDR3 is 11 amino acids. CDR1 and CDR2 (germline): SGHRS, YFSETQ. V was clipped by 6 bases and J by 3 bases, with 3 bases between them. In nucleotides, the CDR3 is TGCGCCAGCATGGACACCGGGGAGCTGTTTTTT. Residues: CASMDTGELFF.

This clonotype was observed once. The chain joins TRBV11-2 to TRBJ1-1; D remains unclear. This CDR3 contains 14 residues. Trimming pared 1 base from V and 4 bases from J, leaving 10 bases between. CDR1 and CDR2 (germline): SGHAT, FQNNGV. DNA for the CDR3: TGTGCCAGCAGCTTAGTATCCGGGGTCACTGAAGCTTTCTTT. It translates to CASSLVSGVTEAFF.

This clonotype has a handful of counts. This chain connects TRBV6-2 or TRBV6-3 to TRBJ2-7; D possibly corresponds to TRBD1 (6 bases). Trimming took off 5 bases at V and 2 bases at J, with 19 bases between the two ends. Germline assignment: CDR1 MNHEY and CDR2 SVGEGT. This CDR3 is built from 16 residues. CDR3 loop: CASSIMNSPGAYEQYF. CDR3 DNA: TGTGCCAGCAGTATCATGAATAGCCCAGGGGCCTACGAGCAGTACTTC.

This clonotype was seen only a few times. CDR3 sequence reads: CASSLHVGGFGNEQFF. The CDR3 nucleotides read TGCGCCAGCAGCTTGCATGTTGGGGGTTTTGGCAATGAGCAGTTCTTC. The chain carries TRBV5-1 and TRBJ2-1; D might be TRBD1 or TRBD2, each matching 5 bases. The germline V gene encodes CDR1 SGHRS and CDR2 YFSETQ. V was shortened by 1 base and J by 6 bases, with 17 bases between the two germline ends. The CDR3 consists of 16 residues.

A few counts support this clonotype. The gene calls are TRBV7-8 and TRBJ2-2; D remains ambiguous. V gave up 0 bases and J gave up 4 bases, with 9 bases separating them. The CDR3 contains 15 residues. CDR1 is SGHVS and CDR2 is FQNEAQ in the germline V gene. CDR3 nucleotides: TGTGCCAGCAGCTTAGCCAGCGAAAGCACCGGGGAGCTGTTTTTT. Its protein product is CASSLASESTGELFF.

This chain joins TRBV5-1 and TRBJ2-3, with TRBD1 matching 8 bases. The V and J ends lost 4 bases and 2 bases, in that order; junction bases with no gene match: 9. Germline assignment: CDR1 SGHRS and CDR2 YFSETQ. The CDR3 is 16 residues long. The CDR3 here is CASSTTRTGYTDTQYF. The CDR3 coding sequence is TGCGCCAGCAGCACAACACGGACAGGGTACACAGATACGCAGTATTTT.

The chain carries TRBV9 and TRBJ2-7; D remains unclear. CDR3 length: 15 amino acids. The V end lost 0 bases, the J end lost 0 bases, and 10 bases lay between the germline ends. CDR1 and CDR2 from the germline V gene are SGDLS and YYNGEE. The CDR3 spells CASSVDSWSSYEQYF. In DNA form, the CDR3 reads TGTGCCAGCAGCGTAGACAGCTGGAGCTCCTACGAGCAGTACTTC.

The rearrangement joins TRBV9 to TRBJ1-2; D gene unclear. Germline CDR1 is SGDLS and CDR2 is YYNGEE. V dropped 0 bases and J dropped 1 base, with 10 bases sitting between them. This CDR3 region has 15 residues. The CDR3, as DNA: TGTGCCAGCAGCGTAGAGGAGACAAGTAACTATGGCTACACCTTC. Protein: CASSVEETSNYGYTF.

The chain uses TRBV2 and TRBJ1-1; a weak D match, TRBD1 (6 bases). Germline CDR1 SNHLY, CDR2 FYNNEI. The CDR3 consists of 15 residues. The ends were cut back, 8 bases at V and 1 base at J, with 17 bases in the middle. CDR3 sequence reads: CASSEVQGSNTEAFF. The CDR3 region has the DNA TGTGCCAGCTCTGAAGTACAGGGTTCGAACACTGAAGCTTTCTTT.